The source of this T cell receptor beta chain is a study of T cell repertoires in cytomegalovirus infection. Overall study: Public TCR beta signatures were indicative of both CMV infection and a matching HLA type.

Study results and caveats: Ex vivo responses were dominated by HLA-C-restricted CMV-specific TCR beta clonotypes. Summed public TCR beta family frequency identified CMV carriers bearing the relevant HLA.

V was pared by 3 bases and J by 4 bases, with 7 bases between. The germline CDR1 and CDR2 sequences are GTSNPN and SVGIG (reference sequence). The CDR3 sequence is 13 residues long. In regard to this clonotype: The antigen remains unidentified.

TCRdb recomputed calls from the reads with MiXCR, one row per CDR3 protein. The sample contains hundreds of thousands of distinct CDR3 sequences, 35% of which appear only once. This TCR came from a human donor in good health (CMV status not recorded). Some clones in this sample may be carry-over from other donors' samples. Sequences were obtained from PBMCs. The rearrangement joins TRBV30 to TRBJ1-6; no firm D call. This CDR3 is CAWSASYNSPLHF. CDR3 sequence (DNA): TGTGCCTGGAGCGCCAGTTATAATTCACCCCTCCACTTT.